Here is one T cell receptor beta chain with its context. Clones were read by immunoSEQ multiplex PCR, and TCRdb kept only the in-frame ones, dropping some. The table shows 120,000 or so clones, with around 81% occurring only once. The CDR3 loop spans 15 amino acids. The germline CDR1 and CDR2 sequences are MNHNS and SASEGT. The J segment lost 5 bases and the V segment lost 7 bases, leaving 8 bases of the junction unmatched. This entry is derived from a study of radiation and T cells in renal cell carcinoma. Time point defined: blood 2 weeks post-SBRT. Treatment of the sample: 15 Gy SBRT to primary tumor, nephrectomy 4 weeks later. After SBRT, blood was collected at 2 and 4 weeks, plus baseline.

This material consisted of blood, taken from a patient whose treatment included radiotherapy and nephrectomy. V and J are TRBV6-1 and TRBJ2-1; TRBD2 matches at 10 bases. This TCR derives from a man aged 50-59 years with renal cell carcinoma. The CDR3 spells CASTKIAGGNNEQFF. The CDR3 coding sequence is TGTGCCAGCACTAAAATAGCGGGAGGTAACAATGAGCAGTTCTTC.